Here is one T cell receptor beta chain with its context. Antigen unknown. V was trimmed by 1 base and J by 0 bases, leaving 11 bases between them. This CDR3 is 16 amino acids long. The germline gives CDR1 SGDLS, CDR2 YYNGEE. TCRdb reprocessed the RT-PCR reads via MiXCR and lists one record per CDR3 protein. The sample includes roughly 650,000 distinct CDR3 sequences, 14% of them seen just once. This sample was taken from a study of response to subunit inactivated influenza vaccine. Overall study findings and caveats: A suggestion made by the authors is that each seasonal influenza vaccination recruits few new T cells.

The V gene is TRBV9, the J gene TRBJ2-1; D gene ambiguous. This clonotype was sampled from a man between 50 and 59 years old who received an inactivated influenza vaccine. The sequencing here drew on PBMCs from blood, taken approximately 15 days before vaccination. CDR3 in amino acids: CASSVNPSNSYNEQFF. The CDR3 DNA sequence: TGTGCCAGCAGCGTAAACCCCTCTAACTCCTACAATGAGCAGTTCTTC.